This T cell receptor beta chain is from a study of T cells in localized non-small cell lung cancer (dated by TCRdb to about 2020). General notes on the study: The study analyzed T cell repertoires of 236 early-stage NSCLC patients, comparing tumors and uninvolved tumor-adjacent lungs. The cohort was made up of 236 treatment-naive NSCLC patients whose localized lung tumors had been resected. Of the NSCLC patients, roughly 130 were male and 85 to 110 were female, and the mean age was approximately 69 years. Beyond this particular receptor, the publication reports: Because of the exploratory design, TCR variables were selected using unadjusted p-values without false-discovery rate correction. Higher T cell density in blood was associated with longer overall survival, whereas higher clonality in adjacent lung was associated with shorter survival. Uninvolved tumor-adjacent lung showed the highest T cell clonality, higher than tumor, which suggests more focused antigenic responses in the adjacent lung. Because multi-region sequencing of the tumors was not done, intratumor heterogeneity could not be ruled out. Of the top 100 tumor clones, a median of roughly 56 were detected in paired uninvolved adjacent lung; about 28 were also among that lung's top 100.

At diagnosis, peripheral blood, uninvolved tumor-adjacent lung and tumor were collected and were preserved as a mix of fresh-frozen and FFPE material. This clone was found a few times. This clone's antigen is unknown. The record has no base qualities; no much larger clone is one base away. The immunoSEQ Assay was used to sequence TCR beta CDR3 regions from DNA. In the source study's methods: To compute T cell density, TCR beta template counts were normalized to usable DNA, which was estimated by amplifying housekeeping genes. Richness was estimated using the preseqR package, with extrapolation to 400,000 templates for PBMC samples and to 120,000 templates for tissue samples. Clonality was defined as one minus Pielou's evenness. To identify tissue-enriched TCRs, differential abundance testing was run on productive amino-acid clonotypes with a minimum total count of 5 and an alpha of 0.1. Repertoire overlap between compartments was quantified with the Jaccard Index and Morisita Overlap Index. TCR beta CDR3s were clustered by GLIPH together with public tetramer-defined viral CDR3s, and at least three viral sequences plus V-gene enrichment were required for viral motifs. Here the immuneACCESS table is served through TCRdb, limited to in-frame sequences with V and J called. Missing clones are a known gap in these copies; in checked studies unresolved V genes cover under half, and the rest lacks a known reason. Clonal size and the V and J genes are those of that table, whereas D and trimming came from the DNA. Across this sample there are 1,500 or so clones, with 20% to 30% seen only once. The ten largest clones take up roughly 11% of the sample.

The CDR3 spans 16 residues, from the cysteine through the phenylalanine. Solely the CDR3 DNA is kept, with 48 bases framed from the first base. This receptor was identified in a woman aged 35 to 75 with stage III lung adenocarcinoma. Here the sequenced sample was lung tumor tissue, taken before any cancer treatment. The V and J genes are TRBV1 and TRBJ2-5; the DNA was not used to check the table's D call, TRBD2. TRBV1 is noted as a pseudogene. The DNA sequence follows: TGCGCCAGCAGCCAGGGGACTAGCGGGGCCCAAGAGACCCAGTACTTC. Its protein product is CASSQGTSGAQETQYF.